These 27 T cell receptor beta chains were all obtained from the same sample, sequenced in a study of prognosis after radiotherapy for stage I lung cancer. CDR3 of TCR beta was amplified from genomic DNA via a two-round multiplex PCR. Amplification during the initial PCR round employed primers specific to each TRBV and TRBJ gene. TCRdb reanalysed the multiplex PCR reads using MiXCR and keeps one entry per CDR3 protein. The data contain some 13,000 distinct CDR3 sequences, roughly 50% of them seen just once; the ten biggest clones take up around a quarter. The specimen was PBMCs, collected before or after stereotactic body radiation therapy (not recorded which). All receptors derive from a donor over 45 with non-small cell lung cancer.

This clonotype occurred many times. V is TRBV3-1 and J is TRBJ2-1; D gene uncertain. CDR3 size: 11 residues. The germline V gene has CDR1 LGHDT and CDR2 YNNKEL (reference sequence). V was clipped by 8 bases and J by 5 bases, with 7 bases between them. The CDR3 protein is CASSSNNEQFF. DNA for the CDR3: TGTGCCAGCTCCTCGAACAATGAGCAGTTCTTC.

On this clonotype: This likely traces to a read error, being one base from a far larger clone. This chain links TRBV6-6 with TRBJ2-5, with 10 bases that match TRBD2. The J call may be in error: the DNA end matches TRBJ2-1 better. CDR1 and CDR2 from the germline V gene are MNHNY and SVGAGI (reference sequence). This CDR3 comprises 17 residues. The CDR3 sequence: CASSYSTTSGTYNGQFF. The CDR3 DNA sequence: TGTGCCAGCAGTTACTCGACCACTAGCGGGACCTACAATGGGCAGTTCTTC.

This clonotype was counted at least ten times. The rearrangement uses TRBV30 and TRBJ1-2, with a possible D match to TRBD1 (5 bases). Germline V gene data show CDR1 as GTSNPN and CDR2 as SVGIG (reference sequence). The V end lost 3 bases, the J end lost 8 bases, and 16 bases lay between the germline ends. The CDR3 spans 13 residues. CDR3 DNA: TGTGCCTGGAGGGGGCTCACGGAGGGGGGCTACACCTTC. It yields the protein CAWRGLTEGGYTF.

Within the sample, this clonotype is medium-sized. A junction end diverges from the germline sequence, so it may reflect a read error. This chain links TRBV6-5 with TRBJ2-1, with unresolved D. CDR1 is MNHEY, CDR2 SVGAGI, per germline. The CDR3 contains 12 residues. The DNA of the CDR3 is TGTGCCAGCAGTAACTCCTACAATGAGCAGTTCTTC. Amino acid sequence: CASSNSYNEQFF.

This clonotype is termed medium-sized (0.01 to 0.1%). The chain carries TRBV12-3 or TRBV12-4 and TRBJ2-1, with 12 bases aligning to TRBD2. There are 16 residues in the CDR3. J gave up 6 bases and V 3 bases, and 6 bases lay outside the gene matches. CDR3 nucleotides: TGTGCCAGCAGTTTCCGACTAGCGGGAGAGGGCAATGAGCAGTTCTTC. It codes for CASSFRLAGEGNEQFF.

Relative to its sample, this clonotype is medium-sized (0.01 to 0.1%). The V gene is TRBV6-6, the J gene TRBJ2-7; a weak D match, TRBD1 (5 bases). CDR1 MNHNY and CDR2 SVGAGI come from the germline V gene (reference sequence). This CDR3 has 14 residues. The V and J ends lost 2 bases and 6 bases respectively, with 14 bases between them. The CDR3 is CASSYEIGVAEQYF. DNA for the CDR3: TGTGCCAGCAGTTACGAAATAGGGGTCGCCGAGCAGTACTTC.

This clonotype was observed many times. The rearrangement links TRBV10-3 to TRBJ2-7, with 11 bases that match TRBD2. Losses at the gene ends were 10 bases for V and 4 bases for J; bases not matched to a gene: 12. The CDR3 length is 15 residues. Germline V lookup: CDR1 ENHRY, CDR2 SYGVKD. Here the CDR3 DNA reads TGTGCCACTCGCTCCGGGACTAGCGGTTTTTACGAGCAGTACTTC. Protein product: CATRSGTSGFYEQYF.

The chain recombines TRBV20-1 with TRBJ2-1, with 7 bases matching TRBD2. Germline loops: CDR1 DFQATT, CDR2 SNEGSKA (reference sequence). This CDR3 region has 14 residues. J was trimmed by 8 bases and V by 0 bases; bases with no gene match: 7. CDR3 protein: CSAREGGSVHEQFF. DNA for the CDR3: TGCAGTGCTAGAGAAGGCGGGAGCGTGCATGAGCAGTTCTTC.

This clonotype appeared many times. The chain is built from TRBV5-1 and TRBJ2-7, with 10 positions matching TRBD2. J lost 7 bases, V lost 4 bases, and 11 bases had no gene match. The CDR3 length is 15 residues. The germline V gene has CDR1 SGHRS and CDR2 YFSETQ. CDR3 sequence: CASSTGASGSREQYF. The CDR3, as DNA: TGCGCCAGCAGCACCGGGGCTAGCGGGAGTCGGGAGCAGTACTTC.

With respect to this clonotype: The junction does not match germline at one end; this may be a read error. The chain employs TRBV20-1 and TRBJ1-5; D is unclear. Per the germline V gene, CDR1 is DFQATT and CDR2 is SNEGSKA (reference sequence). This CDR3 contains 15 residues. The CDR3 DNA reads as TGCAGTGCCAGAGCGGGCACAGCTAAGAATCAGCCCCAGCATTTT. Translating it yields CSARAGTAKNQPQHF.

This clonotype was observed many times. CDR3 loop: CASSQEGLVFDTQYF. Here the CDR3 DNA reads TGTGCCAGCAGCCAAGAGGGACTAGTTTTTGATACGCAGTATTTT. The chain carries TRBV4-2 and TRBJ2-3; TRBD2 matches 8 bases. Per germline, CDR1 LGHNA and CDR2 YNFKEQ. The CDR3 has 15 residues. Unmatched junction bases numbered 5, after V lost 0 bases and J lost 6 bases.

In its sample, this clonotype is medium-sized. The V call is TRBV20-1, the J call TRBJ1-5; D possibly corresponds to TRBD1 (5 bases). Germline V gene data show CDR1 as DFQATT and CDR2 as SNEGSKA (reference sequence). The V end lost 1 base, the J end lost 0 bases, and 7 bases lay between the germline ends. The CDR3 contains 14 residues. The CDR3 region is CSARVDSSNQPQHF. In DNA, the CDR3 is TGCAGTGCTAGAGTAGACAGTAGCAATCAGCCCCAGCATTTT.

By proportion, this clonotype is medium-sized (0.01 to 0.1%). V usage is TRBV20-1 and J usage is TRBJ2-6, with D unresolved. The CDR3 is made up of 16 amino acids. V shed 5 bases and J shed 0 bases, with 14 bases lying between them. Germline lookup yields CDR1 DFQATT and CDR2 SNEGSKA (reference sequence). The CDR3 reads CSAPDPRNSGANVLTF. In DNA, the CDR3 is TGCAGTGCTCCCGACCCACGAAACTCTGGGGCCAACGTCCTGACTTTC.

This clonotype is medium-sized within its sample. V usage is TRBV15 and J usage is TRBJ2-3; 7 nucleotides match TRBD1. Germline V gene data show CDR1 as LNHNV and CDR2 as YYDKDF (reference sequence). The CDR3 runs 12 residues. Germline trimming cut 4 bases from V and 9 bases from J; bases unmatched to any gene: 4. The CDR3 sequence is CATSTKQGTQYF. CDR3 nucleotide sequence: TGTGCCACCAGCACCAAACAGGGGACGCAGTATTTT.

The genes are TRBV7-9 and TRBJ2-1; TRBD2 matches 9 bases. CDR3 size: 14 residues. Germline CDR1 SEHNR, CDR2 FQNEAQ (reference sequence). V shed 8 bases, J shed 9 bases, and the junction held 11 bases outside the gene matches. CDR3 DNA sequence: TGTGCCAGCCACCCGGTTCTAGCGGGATCTGAGCAGTTCTTC. This sequence encodes CASHPVLAGSEQFF.

Judged by abundance, this clonotype is medium-sized. The gene calls are TRBV5-1 and TRBJ2-1, with no clear D. Looked up from germline, CDR1 is SGHRS and CDR2 is YFSETQ. The CDR3 length is 15 residues. V gave up 1 base and J gave up 4 bases, with 12 bases separating them. CDR3 protein: CASSLSGSRYNEQFF. The CDR3 bases are TGCGCCAGCAGCTTGTCTGGCAGCCGTTACAATGAGCAGTTCTTC.

This clonotype was found a few times. The V call is TRBV7-2, the J call TRBJ2-3, with D possibly being TRBD1 or TRBD2 (5 bases each). Germline assignment: CDR1 SGHTA and CDR2 FQGNSA. V lost 6 bases and J lost 1, with 14 bases in between. The length of the CDR3 is 15 residues. The CDR3 region is CASRPGRARTDTQYF. The CDR3 DNA sequence: TGTGCCAGCAGACCGGGACGAGCTCGCACAGATACGCAGTATTTT.

This clonotype was seen ten or more times. This chain joins TRBV4-3 and TRBJ2-1; D is uncertain. Germline V gene sequence: CDR1 LGHNA, CDR2 YSLEER. CDR3 length equals 14 residues. The V and J ends lost 1 base and 4 bases respectively, with 8 bases between them. CDR3 region: CASSQGIAYNEQFF. The CDR3 DNA sequence: TGCGCCAGCAGCCAAGGGATAGCATACAATGAGCAGTTCTTC.

Concerning this clonotype itself: An end of the junction does not agree with germline; a read error may underlie this. The rearrangement joins TRBV6-5 to TRBJ2-2, with a tentative D call TRBD1 (6 bases). The CDR3 consists of 17 residues. Germline CDR1 MNHEY, CDR2 SVGAGI. Written as DNA, the CDR3 is TGTGCCAGCAGTTACGGCTTTGACAGGAGAGACACCGTGGAGCTGGTTTTT. As protein: CASSYGFDRRDTVELVF.

This clonotype was observed a handful of times. A read error likely explains this, since a far larger clone differs by one base. The rearrangement links TRBV6-2 or TRBV6-3 to TRBJ1-4; no firm D call. This CDR3 comprises 16 residues. Per germline, CDR1 MNHEY and CDR2 SVGEGT. Trimming took off 1 base at V and 7 bases at J, with 16 bases between the two ends. DNA for the CDR3: TGTGCCAGCAGTTACTTGAATCCGGGCTTGAGTGAAAAACTGTTTTTT. It codes for CASSYLNPGLSEKLFF.

This clonotype is termed medium-sized (0.01 to 0.1%). The rearrangement joins TRBV27 to TRBJ1-6; no firm D call. Germline V gene lookup returns CDR1 MNHEY and CDR2 SMNVEV (reference sequence). V was shortened by 3 bases and J by 7 bases, with 4 bases between the two germline ends. CDR3 length equals 12 residues. DNA for the CDR3: TGTGCCAGCAGTTTCGCCAATTCACCCCTCCACTTT. Translating gives CASSFANSPLHF.

This clonotype was recorded at least ten times. The chain employs TRBV6-2 or TRBV6-3 and TRBJ1-5, with 8 bases matching TRBD1. V was clipped by 5 bases and J by 0 bases; unmatched bases: 18. Per the germline V gene, CDR1 is MNHEY and CDR2 is SVGEGT. There are 20 residues in the CDR3. The CDR3 region has the DNA TGTGCCAGCAGTGAACGTGCAGGGGGCAGGAGGTCGTATAGCAATCAGCCCCAGCATTTT. Its translation is CASSERAGGRRSYSNQPQHF.

This clonotype was detected once. J is TRBJ1-6 and V is TRBV6-9; D gene unclear. In germline, CDR1 is MNHGY, CDR2 SVAAGI. V was pared by 3 bases and J by 7 bases, with 16 bases between. The CDR3 extends over 16 amino acids. The CDR3 DNA follows: TGTGCCAGCAGTTACTCAGGTTACGGACGGAATTCACCCCTCCACTTT. This sequence encodes CASSYSGYGRNSPLHF.

The J gene is TRBJ1-2, the V gene TRBV27; 8 bases match TRBD1. Germline values: CDR1 MNHEY, CDR2 SMNVEV (reference sequence). The CDR3 consists of 16 residues. The junction had 17 bases not matched to a gene; V was cut back by 9 bases and J by 5 bases. CDR3 DNA sequence: TGTGCCAGTCCTTATTCCGGGACAGGATGGGAGTATGGCTACACCTTC. Translated, it gives CASPYSGTGWEYGYTF.

In its sample, this clonotype was seen many times. The chain employs TRBV4-1 and TRBJ1-1; D might be TRBD1 (5 bases). The CDR3 covers 15 residues. Between the trimmed V and J ends, which lost 1 base and 8 bases, there was a span of 17 bases. Germline loops: CDR1 MGHRA, CDR2 YSYEKL. The CDR3 sequence: CASSQVGRGTTEAFF. DNA for the CDR3: TGCGCCAGCAGCCAAGTCGGGCGGGGGACCACCGAAGCTTTCTTT.

This chain connects TRBV6-2 or TRBV6-3 to TRBJ2-5; D remains ambiguous. The CDR3 runs to 14 residues. Trimming removed 10 bases at V and 4 bases at J, with 19 bases between. CDR1 MNHEY and CDR2 SVGEGT come from the germline V gene. CDR3 coding DNA: TGTGCCACCAGAGGTACCGGGCCGATAGAGACCCAGTACTTC. It translates to CATRGTGPIETQYF.

This clonotype has ten or more counts. The rearrangement links TRBV5-1 to TRBJ2-1; the match to TRBD2 covers 10 bases. Unmatched junction bases numbered 11, after V lost 4 bases and J lost 7 bases. CDR1 is SGHRS and CDR2 is YFSETQ in the germline V gene. The CDR3 is 16 amino acids. The CDR3 sequence is CASSPTSGLLGNEQFF. The CDR3 DNA sequence: TGCGCCAGCAGCCCGACTAGCGGGCTTCTGGGAAATGAGCAGTTCTTC.